The 26 T cell receptor beta chains below were found in one sample sequenced in a study of T cells in tumors after PD-1 blockade. Here immunoSEQ multiplex PCR was the method, and the copy in TCRdb shows in-frame clones only, minus some. The sample yields 30,000 to 40,000 clones, just under 80% seen once. Source: PBMCs, taken before anti-PD-1 treatment. These receptors were collected from a human donor with basal cell carcinoma.

The rearrangement joins TRBV2 to TRBJ1-2; D may be TRBD1 (5 bases). This CDR3 comprises 13 residues. Per the germline V gene, CDR1 is SNHLY and CDR2 is FYNNEI. Trimming took off 5 bases at V and 3 bases at J, with 10 bases between the two ends. The CDR3 protein is CASSFQGDYGYTF. The CDR3 region has the DNA TGTGCCAGCAGTTTCCAGGGAGACTATGGCTACACCTTC. The full variable domain, rest sourced from reference TRBV2 and TRBJ1-2, is EPEVTQTPSHQVTQMGQEVILRCVPISNHLYFYWYRQILGQKVEFLVSFYNNEISEKSEIFDDQFSVERPDGSNFTLKIRSTKLEDSAMYFCASSFQGDYGYTFGSGTRLTVV.

The rearrangement joins TRBV15 to TRBJ1-2; D gene ambiguous. The CDR3 spans 13 residues. The V end lost 0 bases, the J end lost 5 bases, and 7 bases lay between the germline ends. CDR1 LNHNV and CDR2 YYDKDF come from the germline V gene (reference sequence). DNA of the CDR3: TGTGCCACCAGCAGAGATGCGAGATATGGCTACACCTTC. Translated: CATSRDARYGYTF. Based on the CDR3 plus reference TRBV15 and TRBJ1-2, the full variable domain is DAMVIQNPRYQVTQFGKPVTLSCSQTLNHNVMYWYQQKSSQAPKLLFHYYDKDFNNEADTPDNFQSRRPNTSFCFLDIRSPGLGDTAMYLCATSRDARYGYTFGSGTRLTVV.

The chain employs TRBV7-8 and TRBJ1-3; 10 positions match TRBD1. The CDR3 length is 16 residues. Germline V gives CDR1 SGHVS, CDR2 FQNEAQ. J lost 2 bases, V lost 2 bases, and 3 bases had no gene match. The chain's CDR3 is CASSLYGQGAGNTIYF. The CDR3 bases are TGTGCCAGCAGCTTATACGGACAGGGGGCTGGAAACACCATATATTTT. The variable domain in full, with the rest retrieved from reference TRBV7-8 and TRBJ1-3, is GAGVSQSPRYKVAKRGQDVALRCDPISGHVSLFWYQQALGQGPEFLTYFQNEAQLDKSGLPSDRFFAERPEGSVSTLKIQRTQQEDSAVYLCASSLYGQGAGNTIYFGEGSWLTVV.

The chain uses TRBV28 and TRBJ2-3; D call uncertain. Germline loops: CDR1 MDHEN, CDR2 SYDVKM. CDR3 size: 11 residues. Trimming pared 5 bases from V and 8 bases from J, leaving 8 bases between. The chain's CDR3 is CASSRMGTQYF. The CDR3 DNA sequence: TGTGCCAGCAGTCGGATGGGTACGCAGTATTTT. Variable domain in full (rest from reference TRBV28 and TRBJ2-3): DVKVTQSSRYLVKRTGEKVFLECVQDMDHENMFWYRQDPGLGLRLIYFSYDVKMKEKGDIPEGYSVSREKKERFSLILESASTNQTSMYLCASSRMGTQYFGPGTRLTVL.

This clone appeared once. The V call is TRBV24-1, the J call TRBJ1-1; no reliable D call. This CDR3 has 13 residues. Per the germline V gene, CDR1 is KGHDR and CDR2 is SFDVKD. The germline V and J ends were trimmed by 4 bases and 3 bases, with 8 bases remaining between them. The CDR3 sequence: CATSDPRDTEAFF. CDR3 nucleotides: TGTGCCACCAGTGACCCACGAGACACTGAAGCTTTCTTT.

The V and J genes are TRBV5-1 and TRBJ2-2; possibly TRBD1 for D (5 bases). CDR3 size: 15 residues. CDR1 is SGHRS and CDR2 is YFSETQ in the germline V gene. Trimming pared 0 bases from V and 3 bases from J, leaving 9 bases between. Here the CDR3 reads CASSLGQTHTGELFF. The CDR3 coding sequence is TGCGCCAGCAGCTTGGGACAGACCCACACCGGGGAGCTGTTTTTT.

The genes are TRBV4-3 and TRBJ1-4; D call uncertain. The CDR3 totals 17 residues. Germline V gene lookup returns CDR1 LGHNA and CDR2 YSLEER. Trimming left V 3 bases short and J 3 bases short, with 17 bases between. CDR3 in amino acids: CASSQLPPVGANEKLFF. The CDR3 DNA is TGCGCCAGCAGCCAGTTACCTCCAGTTGGAGCTAATGAAAAACTGTTTTTT.

This CDR3 is CASSLATSGKGDTQYF. DNA for the CDR3: TGTGCCAGCAGCTTAGCAACTAGCGGGAAAGGAGATACGCAGTATTTT. The chain joins TRBV7-2 to TRBJ2-3; 10 nucleotides agree with TRBD2. Looked up from germline, CDR1 is SGHTA and CDR2 is FQGNSA. This CDR3 is 16 amino acids long. Trimming removed 0 bases from V and 5 bases from J; junction bases left unmatched: 5.

The chain joins TRBV29-1 to TRBJ2-2; D may be TRBD1 (6 bases). Per germline, CDR1 SQVTM and CDR2 ANQGSEA. The CDR3 sequence is 13 residues long. V lost 6 bases and J lost 1, with 9 bases in between. The CDR3 loop reads CSVGTKNTGELFF. In DNA form, the CDR3 reads TGCAGCGTGGGGACAAAGAACACCGGGGAGCTGTTTTTT.

This sequence joins TRBV24-1 and TRBJ1-2; D is undetermined. Germline V lookup: CDR1 KGHDR, CDR2 SFDVKD. The V gene lost 3 bases and the J gene lost 8 bases, with 12 bases spanning the gap. The CDR3 is made up of 13 amino acids. CDR3 protein: CATSDDGAGGYTF. The CDR3 DNA reads as TGTGCCACCAGTGATGATGGAGCGGGCGGCTACACCTTC.

This rearrangement joins TRBV7-2 to TRBJ2-3; 7 nucleotides line up with TRBD2. Germline V gene lookup returns CDR1 SGHTA and CDR2 FQGNSA. Germline trimming cut 1 base from V and 2 bases from J; bases unmatched to any gene: 3. CDR3 length: 15 amino acids. CDR3 sequence: CASSLGGLSTDTQYF. CDR3 DNA: TGTGCCAGCAGCTTAGGGGGACTATCCACAGATACGCAGTATTTT.

This clone was counted a single time. The rearrangement links TRBV24-1 to TRBJ2-3; D call uncertain. V lost 4 bases, J lost 1 base, and 17 bases lay in between. Germline V gene lookup returns CDR1 KGHDR and CDR2 SFDVKD. CDR3 length equals 17 residues. The CDR3: CATSDPRSRIGTDTQYF. The CDR3 DNA reads as TGTGCCACCAGTGACCCCCGATCACGAATTGGCACAGATACGCAGTATTTT.

The chain joins TRBV30 to TRBJ1-4; a possible D gene is TRBD1 (5 bases). The ends were cut back, 4 bases at V and 2 bases at J, with 8 bases in the middle. Germline V gives CDR1 GTSNPN, CDR2 SVGIG (reference sequence). CDR3 size: 13 residues. The CDR3, as DNA: TGTGCCTGGAAGGGGCATACTAATGAAAAACTGTTTTTT. It is translated as CAWKGHTNEKLFF.

This clone was seen only a few times. DNA of the CDR3: TGTGCCACCAGTGGAGGATACGAAGGCGAAAAACTGTTTTTT. Encoded protein: CATSGGYEGEKLFF. This rearrangement joins TRBV24-1 to TRBJ1-4; D remains unclear. Germline CDR1 reads KGHDR; CDR2 reads SFDVKD. The CDR3 runs 14 residues. V lost 5 bases and J 8 bases, leaving 14 bases between the germline ends.

A single count supports this clone. The rearrangement links TRBV28 to TRBJ1-1; D might be TRBD1 (5 bases). Trimming pared 5 bases from V and 7 bases from J, leaving 14 bases between. Germline V gene sequence: CDR1 MDHEN, CDR2 SYDVKM. The CDR3 extends over 13 amino acids. CDR3 nucleotide sequence: TGTGCCAGCAGTCCGGGGGGAGGAGATGAAGCTTTCTTT. It yields the protein CASSPGGGDEAFF.

This clone was seen more than once but under ten times. The gene calls are TRBV6-5 and TRBJ1-2; the D gene is possibly TRBD1 (5 bases). The CDR3 has 13 residues. Trimming cost V 2 bases and J 8 bases, with 12 bases left between them. From germline, CDR1 is MNHEY and CDR2 SVGAGI. CDR3 residues: CASSYGAGRGYTF. CDR3 sequence (DNA): TGTGCCAGCAGTTACGGGGCAGGGCGAGGCTACACCTTC.

V is TRBV27 and J is TRBJ2-2; 9 positions agree with TRBD1. Per germline, CDR1 MNHEY and CDR2 SMNVEV (reference sequence). The CDR3 runs to 15 residues. V was clipped by 3 bases and J by 3 bases; unmatched bases: 2. Here the CDR3 DNA reads TGTGCCAGCAGTTTCACAGGGGGCCACACCGGGGAGCTGTTTTTT. Protein: CASSFTGGHTGELFF.

The J gene is TRBJ1-2, the V gene TRBV5-4; no clear D gene. The V gene's germline CDR1 is SGHNT and CDR2 YYREEE (reference sequence). This CDR3 is built from 16 residues. V lost 0 bases, J lost 4 bases, and 16 bases lay in between. The CDR3 coding sequence is TGTGCCAGCAGCTTGGAGACGGAGAGAGGCGGCTATGGCTACACCTTC. It specifies CASSLETERGGYGYTF.

This chain connects TRBV2 to TRBJ2-1; D remains ambiguous. Germline CDR1 is SNHLY and CDR2 is FYNNEI. CDR3 length equals 10 residues. Trimming shortened V by 1 base and J by 8 bases, and 0 bases separated the two germline ends. The CDR3 region is CASSEDEQFF. Here the CDR3 DNA reads TGTGCCAGCAGTGAAGATGAGCAGTTCTTC. Based on the CDR3 plus reference TRBV2 and TRBJ2-1, the full variable domain is EPEVTQTPSHQVTQMGQEVILRCVPISNHLYFYWYRQILGQKVEFLVSFYNNEISEKSEIFDDQFSVERPDGSNFTLKIRSTKLEDSAMYFCASSEDEQFFGPGTRLTVL.

In this sample, this clone turned up a few times. The chain joins TRBV24-1 to TRBJ2-3; D might be TRBD1 (6 bases). The germline V gene has CDR1 KGHDR and CDR2 SFDVKD. CDR3 length equals 14 residues. Trimming left V 9 bases short and J 3 bases short, with 15 bases between. In nucleotides, the CDR3 is TGTGCCACCTCTTTAGGGGGACGGACAGATACGCAGTATTTT. Translation gives CATSLGGRTDTQYF.

This chain uses TRBV7-2 with TRBJ2-7, with 15 bases identical to TRBD2. This CDR3 comprises 17 residues. The V gene end was trimmed by 6 bases and the J gene end by 4 bases; junction bases not matched to a gene: 10. Germline-derived CDR1 and CDR2 are SGHTA and FQGNSA. This chain's CDR3 is CASSPGTSGRSVYEQYF. CDR3 bases: TGTGCCAGCAGTCCAGGGACTAGCGGGAGGTCAGTATACGAGCAGTACTTC.

The rearrangement links TRBV6-6 to TRBJ1-2, with 7 bases identical to TRBD1. Germline V gene sequence: CDR1 MNHNY, CDR2 SVGAGI (reference sequence). This CDR3 is 15 amino acids long. The V gene end was trimmed by 5 bases and the J gene end by 2 bases; junction bases not matched to a gene: 8. This chain's CDR3 is CASSHYRGQNYGYTF. The DNA of the CDR3 is TGTGCCAGCAGTCACTACAGGGGACAGAACTATGGCTACACCTTC.

This chain joins TRBV6-5 and TRBJ2-1, with 10 bases matching TRBD2. V lost 6 bases to trimming and J lost 8 bases; unmatched junction nucleotides: 7. Germline values: CDR1 MNHEY, CDR2 SVGAGI. The CDR3 has 14 amino acids. The CDR3: CASRRSGGTDEQFF. The CDR3 DNA reads TGTGCCAGCAGGCGTAGCGGGGGGACCGATGAGCAGTTCTTC.

This chain links TRBV6-5 with TRBJ2-7, with D hard to call. Per the germline V gene, CDR1 is MNHEY and CDR2 is SVGAGI. Deletions cut 2 bases from V and 1 base from J, with 15 bases between. This CDR3 is built from 16 residues. The CDR3 reads CASSYGMSIRSYEQYF. Here the CDR3 DNA reads TGTGCCAGCAGTTACGGCATGTCGATACGGTCCTACGAGCAGTACTTC.

This rearrangement joins TRBV9 to TRBJ2-2, with a tentative D call TRBD1 (6 bases). Trimming took off 3 bases at V and 2 bases at J, with 11 bases between the two ends. Per germline, CDR1 SGDLS and CDR2 YYNGEE. CDR3 length: 15 residues. CDR3 sequence: CASSASTGNTGELFF. CDR3 bases: TGTGCCAGCAGCGCTTCGACAGGTAACACCGGGGAGCTGTTTTTT.

This rearrangement joins TRBV11-3 to TRBJ2-7, with 9 nucleotides matching TRBD2. The length of the CDR3 is 17 residues. The V gene's germline CDR1 is SGHNT and CDR2 YENEEA. V trimming: 0 bases; J trimming: 5 bases; junction bases outside the gene matches: 11. CDR3 region: CASSLDGWATSGHEQYF. CDR3 nucleotides: TGTGCCAGCAGCTTAGATGGTTGGGCGACTAGCGGACACGAGCAGTACTTC.